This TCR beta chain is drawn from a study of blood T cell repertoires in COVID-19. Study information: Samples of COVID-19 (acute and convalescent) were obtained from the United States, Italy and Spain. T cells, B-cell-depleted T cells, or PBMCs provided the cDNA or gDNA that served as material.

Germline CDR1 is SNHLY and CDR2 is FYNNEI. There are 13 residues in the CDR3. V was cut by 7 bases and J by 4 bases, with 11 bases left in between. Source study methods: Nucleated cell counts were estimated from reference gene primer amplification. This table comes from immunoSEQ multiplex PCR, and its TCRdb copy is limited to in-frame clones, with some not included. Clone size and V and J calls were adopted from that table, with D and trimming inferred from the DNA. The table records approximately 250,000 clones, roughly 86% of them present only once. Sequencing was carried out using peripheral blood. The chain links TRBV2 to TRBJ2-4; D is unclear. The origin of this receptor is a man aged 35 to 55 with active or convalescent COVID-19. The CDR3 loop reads CASTVLVKNIQYF. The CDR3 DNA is TGTGCCAGCACTGTGCTAGTAAAAAACATTCAGTACTTC.